This T cell receptor (beta chain) was captured in a study of OX40 agonist ivuxolimab in advanced cancers. Background on the study: At under 85% male, the cohort had a mean age of roughly 60 years, ranging from about 23 to 79.

The CDR3 is 15 amino acids. V dropped 0 bases and J dropped 0 bases, with 8 bases sitting between them. The germline V gene has CDR1 MNHEY and CDR2 SMNVEV (reference sequence). Of note for this clone: The sample holds other DNA sequences that translate to the same CDR3.

Sequencing was performed with immunoSEQ multiplex PCR; in TCRdb, only in-frame clones are kept and a portion is missing. Of approximately 61,000 clones in the sample, about 80% were seen once. This TCR was sampled from an adult with an advanced solid tumor such as melanoma, head and neck, liver or kidney cancer. The chain employs TRBV27 and TRBJ1-1, with D possibly TRBD1 on 6 matching bases. The specimen comprised CD4+ or CD8+ T cells sorted from blood, sampled in a trial of the OX40 agonist ivuxolimab. CDR3 in DNA: TGTGCCAGCAGTTTATCGGCAGGGGTGAACACTGAAGCTTTCTTT. Residues: CASSLSAGVNTEAFF.